Only a few counts were recorded for the clone carrying this TCR beta chain. What it recognizes is unknown. These data belong to a study of T-cell reconstitution after alpha-beta-depleted transplantation in children. Points from the study as a whole: T-cell numbers and diversity, one year after transplant, stemmed largely from T cells that were newly produced. By about two months after transplant, alpha-beta T cells reportedly arose from several hundred graft clones that had expanded.

The germline V and J ends were trimmed by 6 bases and 2 bases, with 18 bases remaining between them. The CDR3 is 15 residues long. Germline loops: CDR1 SQVTM, CDR2 ANQGSEA. It was with unique molecular identifiers that the TCRbeta library was prepared. TCRdb ran MiXCR on the PCR reads and lists one entry per CDR3 protein. Of hundreds of thousands of distinct CDR3 sequences in the sample, 13% were seen once. The TCR was taken from a male patient younger than 18 who had a stem cell transplant for acute myeloid leukemia, so the T cells may come from the graft donor. Source: PBMCs, mostly from graft donor cells, taken 360 days after TCRalphabeta/CD19-depleted stem cell transplant. The chain joins TRBV29-1 to TRBJ2-3, with D possibly being TRBD2 (5 bases). In DNA form, the CDR3 reads TGCAGCGTCCACAAGCTTCGAGGGCCCACAGATACGCAGTATTTT. Translated: CSVHKLRGPTDTQYF.